These 13 T cell receptor beta chains share one sample of origin, sequenced in a study of CD8 T cells in Susac syndrome. The authors reverse transcribed roughly 0.5 to 1 ug RNA with random hexamers. TCRdb reprocessed the immunoSEQ multiplex PCR reads via MiXCR and lists one record per CDR3 protein. The profile shows approximately 100,000 distinct CDR3 sequences, over 90% of them singletons. The sample comprised CD4+ T cells from PBMCs. The receptor set was obtained from a human donor in good health.

The gene calls are TRBV5-1 and TRBJ2-1, with 13 positions matching TRBD2. V gave up 4 bases and J gave up 9 bases; unmatched junction bases: 7. The CDR3 has 15 residues. In germline, CDR1 is SGHRS, CDR2 YFSETQ. As DNA, the CDR3 is TGCGCCAGCAGCCTAGGACTAGCGGGAGTCGGTGAGCAGTTCTTC. As protein: CASSLGLAGVGEQFF.

V usage is TRBV9 and J usage is TRBJ2-1; 13 bases align to TRBD2. Germline trimming cut 3 bases from V and 7 bases from J; bases unmatched to any gene: 7. The germline V gene encodes CDR1 SGDLS and CDR2 YYNGEE. The CDR3 length is 16 residues. CDR3 bases: TGTGCCAGCAGCGCGGCGACTAGCGGGGGGTTAAATGAGCAGTTCTTC. Translation gives CASSAATSGGLNEQFF.

The gene calls are TRBV4-3 and TRBJ1-5, with D unresolved. V shed 0 bases and J shed 3 bases, with 12 bases lying between them. This CDR3 is 16 amino acids long. The germline V gene encodes CDR1 LGHNA and CDR2 YSLEER. The CDR3: CASSQDSGLTNQPQHF. The CDR3 region has the DNA TGCGCCAGCAGCCAAGATAGCGGGTTGACCAATCAGCCCCAGCATTTT.

The chain links TRBV5-6 to TRBJ1-2; the match to TRBD1 covers 7 bases. Germline V CDR1 and CDR2: SGHDT, YYEEEE. This CDR3 has 15 residues. The V gene end was trimmed by 2 bases and the J gene end by 4 bases; junction bases not matched to a gene: 8. CDR3 DNA sequence: TGTGCCAGCAGCTTTCAGGGGGAATGGGGCTATGGCTACACCTTC. It yields the protein CASSFQGEWGYGYTF.

The CDR3 is CASSPRTGTNTEAFF. The CDR3 DNA reads as TGTGCCAGCAGCCCTCGGACAGGGACGAACACTGAAGCTTTCTTT. V and J are TRBV7-6 and TRBJ1-1; 8 positions match TRBD1. The germline V gene encodes CDR1 SGHVS and CDR2 FNYEAQ. This CDR3 has 15 amino acids. The trim removed 5 bases at V and 1 base at J, leaving 6 bases unmatched.

This chain joins TRBV6-2 or TRBV6-3 and TRBJ2-7; 7 bases agree with TRBD2. CDR1 and CDR2 (germline): MNHEY, SVGEGT. There are 14 residues in the CDR3. The V segment lost 2 bases and the J segment 3 bases; nucleotides outside the gene matches: 4. The CDR3 is CASSYRGEVYEQYF. In nucleotides, the CDR3 is TGTGCCAGCAGTTACCGGGGGGAAGTCTACGAGCAGTACTTC.

J is TRBJ1-2 and V is TRBV2; D remains ambiguous. Germline V gene sequence: CDR1 SNHLY, CDR2 FYNNEI. Trimming cost V 8 bases and J 7 bases, with 14 bases left between them. The CDR3 length is 12 residues. The DNA of the CDR3 is TGTGCCAGCCCCCGAGGAGTATCTGGCTACACCTTC. Its translation is CASPRGVSGYTF.

The chain carries TRBV28 and TRBJ1-2; D is unclear. The CDR3 consists of 13 residues. Germline V gene data show CDR1 as MDHEN and CDR2 as SYDVKM. V lost 6 bases and J 2 bases, leaving 10 bases between the germline ends. CDR3 sequence (DNA): TGTGCCAGCAGGAACCCTGCCAACTATGGCTACACCTTC. It specifies CASRNPANYGYTF.

This chain joins TRBV6-5 and TRBJ1-5; a weak D match, TRBD1 (6 bases). The germline CDR1 and CDR2 sequences are MNHEY and SVGAGI. V lost 8 bases, J lost 3 bases, and 17 bases lay in between. The CDR3 contains 15 residues. The DNA of the CDR3 is TGTGCCAGCGGCGAACAGGGTCTAATCAATCAGCCCCAGCATTTT. Its protein is CASGEQGLINQPQHF.

The chain combines TRBV20-1 with TRBJ1-6, with no clear D. V was shortened by 0 bases and J by 7 bases, with 10 bases between the two germline ends. The CDR3 consists of 14 residues. Per the germline V gene, CDR1 is DFQATT and CDR2 is SNEGSKA (reference sequence). CDR3 in amino acids: CSARDHGSNSPLHF. The CDR3 nucleotides read TGCAGTGCTAGAGATCACGGGTCCAATTCACCCCTCCACTTT.

This clonotype was recorded once. The chain joins TRBV5-4 to TRBJ2-3; D is unresolved. V was clipped by 4 bases and J by 3 bases, with 12 bases between them. Germline loops: CDR1 SGHNT, CDR2 YYREEE (reference sequence). The CDR3 is 14 amino acids. CDR3 bases: TGTGCCAGCAGCCTTGAAACCGGGACAGATACGCAGTATTTT. Residues: CASSLETGTDTQYF.

This sequence joins TRBV20-1 and TRBJ2-1, with D possibly being TRBD2 (5 bases). V lost 4 bases and J lost 0, with 13 bases in between. Germline V gene data show CDR1 as DFQATT and CDR2 as SNEGSKA (reference sequence). The CDR3 covers 15 residues. The CDR3 region has the DNA TGCAGTGCTACTTCCCCGGGAAGCTCCTACAATGAGCAGTTCTTC. Residues: CSATSPGSSYNEQFF.

The V gene is TRBV7-9, the J gene TRBJ1-4; 7 positions match TRBD1. The CDR3 length is 17 residues. Germline assignment: CDR1 SEHNR and CDR2 FQNEAQ (reference sequence). J was trimmed by 6 bases and V by 0 bases; bases with no gene match: 10. As DNA, the CDR3 is TGTGCCAGCAGCTTAGCGCCCGGACAGGCGATTGATGAAAAACTGTTTTTT. This translates into CASSLAPGQAIDEKLFF.